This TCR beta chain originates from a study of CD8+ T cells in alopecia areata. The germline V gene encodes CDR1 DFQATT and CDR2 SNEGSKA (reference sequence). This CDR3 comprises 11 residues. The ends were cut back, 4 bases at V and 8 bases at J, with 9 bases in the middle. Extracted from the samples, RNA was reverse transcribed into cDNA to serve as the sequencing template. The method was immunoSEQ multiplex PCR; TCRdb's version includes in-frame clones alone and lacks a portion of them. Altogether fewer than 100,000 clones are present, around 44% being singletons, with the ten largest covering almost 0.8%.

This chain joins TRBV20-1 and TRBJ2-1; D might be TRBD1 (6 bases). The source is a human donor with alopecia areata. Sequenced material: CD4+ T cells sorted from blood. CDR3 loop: CSATGVDEQFF. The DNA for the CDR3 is TGCAGTGCTACAGGGGTCGATGAGCAGTTCTTC.